The 2 T cell receptor beta chains below come from one sample, sequenced in a study of blood T cell repertoires in COVID-19. The repertoire was sequenced with immunoSEQ multiplex PCR; TCRdb's copy has only in-frame clones and lacks some. The sample holds under 200,000 clones, around 85% seen once. Sequenced: peripheral blood. These receptors were collected from a man aged 60-69 years with COVID-19, enrolled during active disease.

The V and J genes are TRBV7-2 and TRBJ1-2; the D is unclear. The CDR3 has 11 residues. Trimming removed 3 bases at V and 6 bases at J, with 5 bases between. Germline CDR1 reads SGHTA; CDR2 reads FQGNSA. The CDR3 region is CASSFRNGYTF. The CDR3 DNA reads TGTGCCAGCAGCTTCAGGAATGGCTACACCTTC.

The chain is built from TRBV20-1 and TRBJ1-1, with D possibly being TRBD1 (5 bases). Trimming stripped 5 bases from V and 1 base from J, with 5 bases between. This CDR3 has 11 residues. The germline gives CDR1 DFQATT, CDR2 SNEGSKA (reference sequence). CDR3 protein: CSAQGNTEAFF. CDR3 sequence (DNA): TGCAGTGCTCAGGGGAACACTGAAGCTTTCTTT.